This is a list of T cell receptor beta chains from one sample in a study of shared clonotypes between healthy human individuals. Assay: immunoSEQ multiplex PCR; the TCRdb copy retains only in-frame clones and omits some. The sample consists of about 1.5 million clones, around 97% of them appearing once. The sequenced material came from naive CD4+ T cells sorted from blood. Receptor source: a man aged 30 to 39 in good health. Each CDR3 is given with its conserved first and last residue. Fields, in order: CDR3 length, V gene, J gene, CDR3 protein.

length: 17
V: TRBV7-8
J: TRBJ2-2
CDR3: CASSLGGASGVTGELFF

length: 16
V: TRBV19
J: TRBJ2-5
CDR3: CASSIDSTTVWQTQYF

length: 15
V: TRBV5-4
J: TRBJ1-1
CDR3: CASSLSRTGNTEAFF

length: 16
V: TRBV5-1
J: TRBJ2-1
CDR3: CASSLSLRTGYNEQFF

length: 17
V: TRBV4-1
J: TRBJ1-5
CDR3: CASSAGTDPYSNQPQHF

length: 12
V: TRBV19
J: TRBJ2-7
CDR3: CASSGTSNEQYF

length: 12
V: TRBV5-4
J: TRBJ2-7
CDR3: CASHSGTYEQYF

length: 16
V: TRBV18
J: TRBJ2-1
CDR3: CASSPPIGGSFNEQFF

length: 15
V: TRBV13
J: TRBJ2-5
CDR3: CASSHWDIGVETQYF

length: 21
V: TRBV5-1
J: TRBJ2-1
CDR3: CASSLVPPGLAGGDSYNEQFF

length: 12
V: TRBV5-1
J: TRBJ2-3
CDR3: CASSLWADTQYF

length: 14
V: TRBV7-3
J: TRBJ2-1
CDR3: CASSSASAGNEQFF

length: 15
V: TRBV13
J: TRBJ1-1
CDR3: CASSLDPGADTEAFF

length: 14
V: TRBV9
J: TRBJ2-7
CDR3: CASSVAGGPGEQYF

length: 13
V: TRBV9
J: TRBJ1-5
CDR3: CASSPGGSTPQHF

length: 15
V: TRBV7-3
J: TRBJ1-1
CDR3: CASSRDREGNTEAFF

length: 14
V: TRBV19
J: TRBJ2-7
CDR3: CASSKLAGGYEQYF

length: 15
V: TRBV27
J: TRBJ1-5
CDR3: CASSLGRPDSQPQHF

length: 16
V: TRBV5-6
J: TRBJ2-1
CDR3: CASSRIAGGTYNEQFF

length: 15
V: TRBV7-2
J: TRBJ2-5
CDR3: CASSLGARRRETQYF

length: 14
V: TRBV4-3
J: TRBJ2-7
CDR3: CASSQGVKTYEQYF

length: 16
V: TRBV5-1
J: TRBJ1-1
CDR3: CASSLVTSGADTEAFF

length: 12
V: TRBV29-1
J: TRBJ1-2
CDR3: CSVEGWGSGYTF

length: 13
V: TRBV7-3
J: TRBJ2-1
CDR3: CASSSRGGNEQFF

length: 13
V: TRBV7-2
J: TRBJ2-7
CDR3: CASSHRGDYEQYF

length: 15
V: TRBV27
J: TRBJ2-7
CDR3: CASSPYRTSDYEQYF

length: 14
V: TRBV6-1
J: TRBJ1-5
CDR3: CASSGFRGNQPQHF

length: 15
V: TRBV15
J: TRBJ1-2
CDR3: CATSRTGPMNYGYTF

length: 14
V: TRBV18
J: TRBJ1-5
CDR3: CASSPVLARGPQHF

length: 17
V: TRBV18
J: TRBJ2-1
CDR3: CASSPLALAGGVNEQFF

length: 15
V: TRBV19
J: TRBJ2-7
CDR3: CASSTTLTSSYEQYF

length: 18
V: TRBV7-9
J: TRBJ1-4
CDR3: CASSVATGGTGFNEKLFF

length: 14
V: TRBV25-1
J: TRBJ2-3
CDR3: CASSDSAVTDTQYF

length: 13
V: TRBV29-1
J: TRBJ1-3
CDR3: CSVRQGAGNTIYF

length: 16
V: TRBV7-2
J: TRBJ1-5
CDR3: CASSLAGRASNQPQHF

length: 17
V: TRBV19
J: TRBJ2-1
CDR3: CASSIDQGAGYYNEQFF

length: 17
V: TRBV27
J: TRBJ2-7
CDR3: CASSLGLDRSGAYEQYF